These T cell receptor beta chains were read from a single sample in a study of control samples from healthy donors and cancer patients. TCRdb's copy holds only in-frame clones and misses some; the assay was immunoSEQ multiplex PCR. The sample carries 390,000 or so clones, roughly 90% recorded once. Sequenced material: PBMCs. Every receptor here comes from a man between 40 and 49 years old with head and neck cancer. Both conserved end residues are part of each CDR3. The D gene is left open where the match is weak. Only part of the rows carry a size: once, few, many, or a class if the clone is expanded.

d_call j_call clone_size v_call cdr3_aa cdr3_nt
TRBD1 TRBJ1-2 - TRBV12-3/TRBV12-4 CASRGGTAF TGTGCCAGCAGGGGAGGGACAGCCTTC
- TRBJ1-2 - TRBV29-1 CSAEQRLGSYGYTF TGCAGCGCGGAACAGCGTCTTGGGAGCTATGGCTACACCTTC
- TRBJ2-7 - TRBV7-6 CASSLVSGRRYEQYF TGTGCCAGCAGCTTAGTGTCCGGACGGAGATACGAGCAGTACTTC
- TRBJ1-1 - TRBV24-1 CATSDRDTEAFF TGTGCCACCAGTGACCGGGACACTGAAGCTTTCTTT
TRBD1 TRBJ2-7 - TRBV10-2 CASSDTDRPYEQYF TGCGCCAGCAGTGACACGGACAGGCCCTACGAGCAGTACTTC
TRBD2 TRBJ2-3 - TRBV9 CASSPRGGEGTDTQYF TGTGCCAGCAGCCCTCGTGGGGGGGAGGGCACAGATACGCAGTATTTT
- TRBJ1-5 - TRBV19 CASSSQGAGNQPQHF TGTGCCAGTAGTTCCCAGGGAGCAGGCAATCAGCCCCAGCATTTT
- TRBJ1-1 - TRBV18 CASSPEREMNTEAFF TGTGCCAGCTCACCAGAACGGGAGATGAACACTGAAGCTTTCTTT
TRBD2 TRBJ2-1 - TRBV29-1 CSVVGGTYNEQFF TGCAGCGTGGTGGGGGGGACTTACAATGAGCAGTTCTTC
- TRBJ2-7 - TRBV3-1/TRBV3-2 CASSPYLSLTYEQYF TGTGCCAGCAGCCCGTACCTTAGCCTAACCTACGAGCAGTACTTC
- TRBJ1-2 - TRBV27 CASSLRGSYGYTF TGTGCCAGCAGTTTGCGGGGGAGCTATGGCTACACCTTC
- TRBJ2-1 - TRBV5-1 CASSSDLGGNEQFF TGCGCCAGCAGCTCCGATTTAGGGGGCAATGAGCAGTTCTTC
- TRBJ2-7 - TRBV11-2 CASSYTDEQYF TGTGCCAGCAGCTATACAGACGAGCAGTACTTC
- TRBJ2-5 - TRBV5-5 CASRQRLQETQYF TGTGCCAGCAGGCAACGACTTCAAGAGACCCAGTACTTC
- TRBJ1-6 - TRBV6-6 CASSYSGQYNSPLHF TGTGCCAGCAGTTACTCGGGCCAGTATAATTCACCCCTCCACTTT
TRBD2 TRBJ2-7 - TRBV7-2 CASSLADGGTYEQYF TGTGCCAGCAGCTTAGCGGACGGGGGGACCTACGAGCAGTACTTC
- TRBJ2-1 - TRBV3-1/TRBV3-2 CASTPSHLFSSYNEQFF TGTGCCAGCACCCCATCCCATCTCTTTAGCTCCTACAATGAGCAGTTCTTC
- TRBJ1-2 - TRBV19 CASFRENYGYTF TGTGCCAGCTTCAGGGAAAACTATGGCTACACCTTC
- TRBJ1-6 - TRBV6-5 CASSASSYNSPLHF TGTGCCAGCAGCGCAAGCTCCTATAATTCACCCCTCCACTTT
TRBD1 TRBJ1-4 - TRBV9 CASSETGWEGEKLFF TGTGCCAGCAGCGAGACAGGGTGGGAGGGTGAAAAACTGTTTTTT
- TRBJ1-3 few TRBV5-1 CASSLDTRDGNTIYF TGCGCCAGCAGCTTGGACACTCGTGATGGAAACACCATATATTTT
- TRBJ1-3 - TRBV2 CASRENTIYF TGTGCCAGCAGGGAAAACACCATATATTTT
TRBD1 TRBJ2-6 - TRBV10-3 CATWTGISGANVLTF TGTGCCACCTGGACAGGAATCTCTGGGGCCAACGTCCTGACTTTC
- TRBJ1-6 few TRBV20-1 CSASGQSLNSPLHF TGCAGTGCTAGTGGACAGTCCCTTAATTCACCCCTCCACTTT
TRBD2 TRBJ2-1 - TRBV19 CASSLLAGSHEQFF TGTGCCAGTAGTCTACTAGCGGGGAGCCATGAGCAGTTCTTC
- TRBJ1-2 - TRBV7-6 CASSPASGGVGYTF TGTGCCAGCAGCCCAGCCTCTGGGGGAGTGGGCTACACCTTC
- TRBJ2-7 - TRBV14 CASSQPKTGSYEQYF TGTGCCAGCAGCCAGCCTAAGACAGGATCCTACGAGCAGTACTTC
- TRBJ1-2 - TRBV27 CASSLVPPGQSSGYGYTF TGTGCCAGCAGTTTAGTCCCTCCCGGACAGTCGTCGGGCTATGGCTACACCTTC
TRBD2 TRBJ2-1 - TRBV15 CATSRDLTSAVSYNEQFF TGTGCCACCAGCAGAGACCTCACTAGCGCGGTATCCTACAATGAGCAGTTCTTC
- TRBJ1-5 - TRBV2 CATTGYSNQPQHF TGTGCCACAACGGGGTATAGCAATCAGCCCCAGCATTTT
TRBD1 TRBJ2-7 - TRBV9 CASSAGQDWAEQYF TGTGCCAGCAGCGCCGGACAGGACTGGGCCGAGCAGTACTTC
- TRBJ1-1 once TRBV19 CASKGGVWNTEAFF TGTGCCAGTAAAGGCGGCGTCTGGAACACTGAAGCTTTCTTT
- TRBJ1-2 - TRBV6-6 CASSEGEAYGYTF TGTGCCAGCAGCGAGGGGGAAGCCTATGGCTACACCTTC
TRBD1 TRBJ1-6 - TRBV5-1 CASSGDRASSYNSPLHF TGCGCCAGCAGCGGTGACAGGGCCAGCTCCTATAATTCACCCCTCCACTTT
- TRBJ2-7 once TRBV6-5 CASRSRDRRGF TGTGCCAGCAGATCGAGAGACAGGAGAGGATTC
- TRBJ1-5 once TRBV2 CASSESGPQHF TGTGCCAGCAGTGAATCAGGGCCCCAGCATTTT
- TRBJ1-1 - TRBV28 CASSRTEGLGTEAFF TGTGCCAGCAGCCGAACCGAGGGTTTGGGCACTGAAGCTTTCTTT
- TRBJ1-4 once TRBV5-1 CASSLGARVEEKLFF TGCGCCAGCAGCTTGGGAGCCAGGGTAGAAGAGAAACTGTTTTTT
- TRBJ1-1 - TRBV4-3 CASSPSQNTEAFF TGCGCCAGCAGCCCCTCGCAGAATACTGAAGCTTTCTTT
- TRBJ1-5 - TRBV2 CASSEGGDQPQHF TGTGCCAGCAGTGAAGGCGGTGATCAGCCCCAGCATTTT
- TRBJ2-7 - TRBV2 CATSRQDYEQYF TGTGCTACCTCTAGGCAGGACTACGAGCAGTACTTC
- TRBJ2-5 - TRBV10-3 CAISRPRGETQYF TGTGCCATCAGTCGACCACGGGGAGAGACCCAGTACTTC
- TRBJ1-1 few TRBV2 CASRVDGYEAFF TGTGCCAGCAGGGTCGACGGCTATGAAGCTTTCTTT
- TRBJ1-2 - TRBV28 CASSVTENYGYTF TGTGCCAGCAGCGTGACTGAGAACTATGGCTACACCTTC
TRBD1 TRBJ2-7 - TRBV3-1/TRBV3-2 CASSQGTAPTEQYF TGTGCCAGCAGCCAGGGGACAGCTCCCACGGAGCAGTACTTC
- TRBJ1-5 - TRBV30 CATGGGGNQPQHF TGTGCCACTGGGGGGGGAGGCAATCAGCCCCAGCATTTT
- TRBJ2-7 - TRBV6-5 CASSLRGPNYEQYF TGTGCCAGCAGTTTAAGGGGACCAAACTACGAGCAGTACTTC
TRBD2 TRBJ2-7 - TRBV3-1/TRBV3-2 CASSQPSSGETSYEQYF TGTGCCAGCAGCCAGCCCTCTAGCGGGGAAACTTCCTACGAGCAGTACTTC
TRBD1 TRBJ1-1 - TRBV18 CASSLQGAMLEAFF TGTGCCAGCTCACTACAGGGGGCAATGTTAGAAGCTTTCTTT
- TRBJ2-1 - TRBV27 CASSSEGQYIDEQFF TGTGCCAGCAGTTCCGAGGGCCAGTACATCGATGAGCAGTTCTTC
- TRBJ1-3 - TRBV6-5 CASRPGTSGNTIYF TGTGCCAGCAGGCCTGGGACCTCTGGAAACACCATATATTTT
- TRBJ2-1 - TRBV11-1 CASSLVAVEQFF TGTGCCAGCAGCTTAGTAGCGGTGGAACAGTTCTTC